The clone carrying this T cell receptor beta chain was recorded once. Sequencing used immunoSEQ multiplex PCR; TCRdb keeps in-frame clones, though not all of them. The sample holds 55,000 to 70,000 clones, roughly 91% seen once. The data derive from a study of T cell changes during pregnancy in multiple sclerosis. J lost 9 bases, V lost 8 bases, and 15 bases had no gene match. This CDR3 spans 15 amino acids. Germline V gene sequence: CDR1 MNHNY, CDR2 SVGAGI (reference sequence). The chain joins TRBV6-6 to TRBJ1-5; 8 bases are shared with TRBD1. The sequence derives from a female donor with multiple sclerosis, enrolled in a pregnancy study. The sequencing here drew on CD4+ T cells from peripheral blood mononuclear cells, taken after pregnancy. CDR3 coding DNA: TGTGCCAGCCAATCTATCGGGACAGGTGAGGGGCCCCAGCATTTT. Protein: CASQSIGTGEGPQHF.